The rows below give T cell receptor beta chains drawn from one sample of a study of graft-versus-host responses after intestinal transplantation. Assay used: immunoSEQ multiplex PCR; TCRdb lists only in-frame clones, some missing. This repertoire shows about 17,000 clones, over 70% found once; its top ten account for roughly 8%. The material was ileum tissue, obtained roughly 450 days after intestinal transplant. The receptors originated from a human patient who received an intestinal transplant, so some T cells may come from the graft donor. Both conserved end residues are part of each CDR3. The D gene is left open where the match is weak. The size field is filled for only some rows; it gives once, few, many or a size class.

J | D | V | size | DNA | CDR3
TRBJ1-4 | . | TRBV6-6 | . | TGTGCCAGCAGGTCAGAGGGGGAGCACGTAAAACTGTTTTTT | CASRSEGEHVKLFF
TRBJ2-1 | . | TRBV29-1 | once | TGCAGCGTTTCAGGGAGTGTTGAGCAGTTCTTC | CSVSGSVEQFF
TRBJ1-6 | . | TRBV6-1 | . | TGTGCCAGCAGTCGGGACGGTTATAATTCACCCCTCCACTTT | CASSRDGYNSPLHF
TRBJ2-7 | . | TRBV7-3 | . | TGTGCCAGCAGCCTCGGGCCGAGGGATGAGCAGTACTTC | CASSLGPRDEQYF
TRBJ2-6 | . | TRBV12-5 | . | TGTGCTAGTGGTCCCGGGGTGGGGGCCAACGTCCTGACTTTC | CASGPGVGANVLTF
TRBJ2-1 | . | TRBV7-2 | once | TGTGCCAGCAGCTTCTGGCTAGGGGGGTACAATGAGCAGTTCTTC | CASSFWLGGYNEQFF
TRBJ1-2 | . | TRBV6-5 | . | TGTGCCAGCAGTTCCCGACAGACCGCTAACTATGGCTACACCTTC | CASSSRQTANYGYTF
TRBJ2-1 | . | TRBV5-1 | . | TGCGCCAGCAGGTGGGAGGTCGGGGATGAGCAGTTCTTC | CASRWEVGDEQFF
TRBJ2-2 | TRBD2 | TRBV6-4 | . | TGTGCCAGCAGTGACGGGAGGGCCACCGGGGAGCTGTTTTTT | CASSDGRATGELFF
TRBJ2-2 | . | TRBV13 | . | TGTGCCAGCAGCTCGCCCGAGGGGACCGGGGAGCTGTTTTTT | CASSSPEGTGELFF
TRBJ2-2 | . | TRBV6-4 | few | TGTGCCAGCAGTGGGGGGCCCACCGGGGAGCTGTTTTTT | CASSGGPTGELFF
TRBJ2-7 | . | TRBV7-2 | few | TGTGCCAGCAGCTGGTTAACAGGAGAGGTGCAGTACTTC | CASSWLTGEVQYF
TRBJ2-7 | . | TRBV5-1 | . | TGCGCCAGCAGCTTGGTGGAATTAGGCCTCTACGAGCAGTACTTC | CASSLVELGLYEQYF
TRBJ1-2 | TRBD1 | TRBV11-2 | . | TGTGCCAGCAGCCCTAGCCGAACTACAGGGGGCGGTGGCTACACCTTC | CASSPSRTTGGGGYTF
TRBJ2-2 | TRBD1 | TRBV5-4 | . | TGTGCCAGCAGCTTGGTGGGACAGGGGGACACCGGGGAGCTGTTTTTT | CASSLVGQGDTGELFF
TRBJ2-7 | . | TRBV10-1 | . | TGCGCCAGCAGTGAGTCCGGCCAATACGAGCAGTACTTC | CASSESGQYEQYF
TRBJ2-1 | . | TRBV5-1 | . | TGCGCCAGCAGCCAATGGGGCACGGGGGATGAGCAGTTCTTC | CASSQWGTGDEQFF
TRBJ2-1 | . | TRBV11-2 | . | TGTGCCAGCAGCTTAGCGGGGGCGAATGAGCAGTTCTTC | CASSLAGANEQFF
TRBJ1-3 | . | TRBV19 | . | TGTGCCACGGCGATCTCGAGGACCAGCTCTGGAAACACCATATATTTT | CATAISRTSSGNTIYF
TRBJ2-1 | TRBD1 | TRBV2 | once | TGTGCCAGCAGTGAAGCTTTATCGGGACAGGGTGGTGAGCAGTTCTTC | CASSEALSGQGGEQFF
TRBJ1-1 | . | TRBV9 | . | TGTGCCAGCAGCGCCGGGGCGAACACTGAAGCTTTCTTT | CASSAGANTEAFF
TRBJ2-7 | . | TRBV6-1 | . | TGTGCCAGCAAGGCGTCGCTGCTCTACGAGCAGTACTTC | CASKASLLYEQYF
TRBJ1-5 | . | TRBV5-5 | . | TGTGCCAGCATCCTGCGCAATCAGCCCCAGCATTTT | CASILRNQPQHF
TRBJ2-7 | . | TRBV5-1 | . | TGCGCCAGCAGCTCACTCGCGGGACTCCTCTACGAGCAGTACTTC | CASSSLAGLLYEQYF
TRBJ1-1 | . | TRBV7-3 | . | TGTGCCAGCAGCCCCCTGTGGTCTTGGACTGAAGCTTTCTTT | CASSPLWSWTEAFF
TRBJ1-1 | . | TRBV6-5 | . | TGTGCCAGCAGTTTAGGGCGGATCGACACTGAAGCTTTCTTT | CASSLGRIDTEAFF
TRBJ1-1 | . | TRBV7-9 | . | TGTGCCAGCAGTCACTCCCAGGGGAACACTGAAGCTTTCTTT | CASSHSQGNTEAFF
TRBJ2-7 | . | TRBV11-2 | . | TGTGCCAGCAGCTTAGCGGCAGCAGACTACGAGCAGTACTTC | CASSLAAADYEQYF
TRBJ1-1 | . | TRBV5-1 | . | TGCGCCAGCAGGGCAGACAGGTCGGGGTCGCCTCAGAACACTGAAGCTTTCTTT | CASRADRSGSPQNTEAFF
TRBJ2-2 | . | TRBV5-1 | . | TGCGCCAGCAGCTTAGCGGGGAACACCGGGGAGCTGTTTTTT | CASSLAGNTGELFF
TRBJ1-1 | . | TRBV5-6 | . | TGTGCCAGCAGCTCAGGACAGAAAGCTTTCTTT | CASSSGQKAFF
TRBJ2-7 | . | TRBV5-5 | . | TGTGCCACCCAAGTCCGGGGCGAGCAGTACTTC | CATQVRGEQYF
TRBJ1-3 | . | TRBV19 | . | TGTGCCAGTAGTATACGGAACTCTGGAAACACCATATATTTT | CASSIRNSGNTIYF
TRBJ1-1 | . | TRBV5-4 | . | TGTGCCAGCAGCTTGGACAGATACACTGAAGCTTTCTTT | CASSLDRYTEAFF
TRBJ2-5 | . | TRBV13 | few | TGTGCCAGCAGCTTGGGGGCAAGGGCTTTCCAAGAGACCCAGTACTTC | CASSLGARAFQETQYF
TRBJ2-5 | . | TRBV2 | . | TGTGCCAGCGGGCCCATTCAAGAGACCCAGTACTTC | CASGPIQETQYF
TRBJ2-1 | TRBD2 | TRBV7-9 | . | TGTGCCAGCGAAGGGACTAGCCTCGAGCAGTTCTTC | CASEGTSLEQFF
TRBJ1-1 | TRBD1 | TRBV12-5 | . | TGTGCTAGTGCCCCGACTTCAGGGGGAAGGACTGAAGCTTTCTTT | CASAPTSGGRTEAFF
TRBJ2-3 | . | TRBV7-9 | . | TGTGCCAGCAGCTTTATCGGGGCGAGCACAGATACGCAGTATTTT | CASSFIGASTDTQYF
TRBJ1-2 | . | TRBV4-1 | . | TGCGTCAGCAGCCACGGGGGGGCCGTTTATGGCTACACCTTC | CVSSHGGAVYGYTF
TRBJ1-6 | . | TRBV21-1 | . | TGTGCCAGCAGCAGCTTGCCGGTATGGGACAGGGGCTATAATTCACCCCTCCACTTT | CASSSLPVWDRGYNSPLHF
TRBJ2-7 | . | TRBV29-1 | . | TGCAGCGTTGGTAGTCCAGGGAACGAGCAGTACTTC | CSVGSPGNEQYF
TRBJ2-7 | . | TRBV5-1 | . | TGCGCCAGCAGCTTGCCTGGGGTCTACTACGAGCAGTACTTC | CASSLPGVYYEQYF
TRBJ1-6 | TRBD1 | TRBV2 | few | TGTGCCAGCAGTGATGGGGGGACAGTAAATTCACCCCTCCACTTT | CASSDGGTVNSPLHF
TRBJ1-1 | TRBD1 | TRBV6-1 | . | TGTGCCAGCAGTGAACAGGGGGGTAGGGCTGAAGCTTTCTTT | CASSEQGGRAEAFF
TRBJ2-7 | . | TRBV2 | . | TGTGCCAGCAGTGTCCACATCCAGGGAACTCAGCAGTACTTC | CASSVHIQGTQQYF
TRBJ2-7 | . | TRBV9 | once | TGTGCCAGCAGCGTAGGGCCGCTTTATAGGTACGAGCAGTACTTC | CASSVGPLYRYEQYF
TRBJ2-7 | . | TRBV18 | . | TGTGCCAGCTCACTGGACGTCCGATCCTACGAGCAGTACTTC | CASSLDVRSYEQYF
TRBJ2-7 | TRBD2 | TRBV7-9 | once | TGTGCCAGCAGTCGACCAATTCGGGAGGGGTACGAGCAGTACTTC | CASSRPIREGYEQYF
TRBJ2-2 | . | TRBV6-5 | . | TGTGCCAGCAGTTACGCGGGGTTCGCGAACACCGGGGAGCTGTTTTTT | CASSYAGFANTGELFF
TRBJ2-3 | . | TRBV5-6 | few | TGTGCCAGCAGCTGGGGGGACACAGATACGCAGTATTTT | CASSWGDTDTQYF
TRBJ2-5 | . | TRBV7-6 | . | TGTGCCAGCAGCGCCCAAGAGACCCAGTACTTC | CASSAQETQYF
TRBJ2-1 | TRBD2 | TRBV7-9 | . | TGTGCCAGCACCGAACCGGGACTAGCTCCCAATGAGCAGTTCTTC | CASTEPGLAPNEQFF
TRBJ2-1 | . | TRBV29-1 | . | TGCAGCGTTGCAGGGGGGGCCTACAATGAGCAGTTCTTC | CSVAGGAYNEQFF
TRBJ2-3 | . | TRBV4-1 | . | TGCGCCAGCAGCCAAGATCCTAGCGCGCCCACAGATACGCAGTATTTT | CASSQDPSAPTDTQYF
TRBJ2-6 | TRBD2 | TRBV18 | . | TGTGCCAGCTCACCAGGGCTAGCGGGTATCTCTGGGGCCAACGTCCTGACTTTC | CASSPGLAGISGANVLTF
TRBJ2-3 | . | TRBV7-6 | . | TGTGCCAGCAGCTTAGCAGGGTTTCGGCATTTT | CASSLAGFRHF
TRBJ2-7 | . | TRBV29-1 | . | TGCAGCGCAATGCACAGAGCCCCCTACGAGCAGTACTTC | CSAMHRAPYEQYF
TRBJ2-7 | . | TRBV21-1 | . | TGTGCCAGCAGCAATTGGGCCGACACGTTGGGCTACGAGCAGTACTTC | CASSNWADTLGYEQYF